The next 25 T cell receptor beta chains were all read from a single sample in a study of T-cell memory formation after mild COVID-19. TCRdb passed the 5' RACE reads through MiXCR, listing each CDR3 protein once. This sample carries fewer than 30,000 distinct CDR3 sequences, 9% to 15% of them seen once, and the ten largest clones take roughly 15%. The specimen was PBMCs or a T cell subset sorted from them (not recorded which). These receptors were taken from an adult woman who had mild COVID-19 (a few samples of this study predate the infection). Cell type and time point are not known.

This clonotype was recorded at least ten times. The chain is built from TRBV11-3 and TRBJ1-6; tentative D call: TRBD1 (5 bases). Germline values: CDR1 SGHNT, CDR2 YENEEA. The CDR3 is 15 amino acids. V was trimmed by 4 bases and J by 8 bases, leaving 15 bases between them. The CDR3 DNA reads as TGTGCCAGCAGCTCTAACAGGATGGTAGATTCACCCCTCCACTTT. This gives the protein CASSSNRMVDSPLHF.

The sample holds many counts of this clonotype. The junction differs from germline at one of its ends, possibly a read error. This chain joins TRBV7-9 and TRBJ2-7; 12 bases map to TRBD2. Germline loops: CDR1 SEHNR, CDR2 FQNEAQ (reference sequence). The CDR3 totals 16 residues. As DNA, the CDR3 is TGTGCCAGAAGCTTAACTGGGACTAGCGGGCGCTACGAGCAGTACTTC. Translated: CARSLTGTSGRYEQYF.

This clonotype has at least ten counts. The CDR3 region is CAISEKRGGSGEQYF. In nucleotides, the CDR3 is TGTGCCATCAGTGAGAAGCGGGGGGGGTCGGGAGAGCAGTACTTC. The V and J genes are TRBV10-3 and TRBJ2-7; 10 bases line up with TRBD2. CDR1 is ENHRY and CDR2 is SYGVKD in the germline V gene. Trimming cost V 2 bases and J 7 bases; bases outside gene matches: 8. This CDR3 is 15 amino acids long.

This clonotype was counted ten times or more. CDR3 amino acids: CASSSQRNYGYTF. Written as DNA, the CDR3 is TGTGCCAGCAGTTCTCAGAGAAACTATGGCTACACCTTC. The chain uses TRBV6-5 and TRBJ1-2; no clear D gene. Trimming cost V 4 bases and J 2 bases, with 8 bases left between them. Germline lookup yields CDR1 MNHEY and CDR2 SVGAGI. This CDR3 region has 13 residues.

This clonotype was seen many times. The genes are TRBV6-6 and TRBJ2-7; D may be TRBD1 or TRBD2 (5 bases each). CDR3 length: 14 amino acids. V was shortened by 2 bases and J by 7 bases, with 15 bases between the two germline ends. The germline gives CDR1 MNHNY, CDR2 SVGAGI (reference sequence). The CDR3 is CASSYLGRPLEQYF. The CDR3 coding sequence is TGTGCCAGCAGTTACCTGGGACGGCCCCTAGAGCAGTACTTC.

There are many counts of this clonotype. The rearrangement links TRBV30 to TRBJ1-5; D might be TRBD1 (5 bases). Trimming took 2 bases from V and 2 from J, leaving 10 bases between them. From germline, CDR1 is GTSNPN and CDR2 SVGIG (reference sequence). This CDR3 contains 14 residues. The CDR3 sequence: CAWSKGARNQPQHF. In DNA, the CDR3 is TGTGCCTGGAGTAAAGGGGCACGCAATCAGCCCCAGCATTTT.

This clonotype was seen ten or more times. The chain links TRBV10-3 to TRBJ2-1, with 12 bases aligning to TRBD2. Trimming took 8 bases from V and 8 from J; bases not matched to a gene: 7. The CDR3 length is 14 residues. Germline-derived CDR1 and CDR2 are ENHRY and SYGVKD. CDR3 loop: CAIGRTSGEDEQFF. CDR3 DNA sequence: TGTGCCATCGGGAGGACTAGCGGGGAAGATGAGCAGTTCTTC.

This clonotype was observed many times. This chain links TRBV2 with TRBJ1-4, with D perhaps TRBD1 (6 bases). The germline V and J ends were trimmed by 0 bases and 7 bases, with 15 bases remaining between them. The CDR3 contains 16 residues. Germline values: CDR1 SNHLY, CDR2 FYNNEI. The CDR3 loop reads CASSEALQGRGEKLFF. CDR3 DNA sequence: TGTGCCAGCAGTGAAGCGCTTCAGGGGAGGGGTGAAAAACTGTTTTTT.

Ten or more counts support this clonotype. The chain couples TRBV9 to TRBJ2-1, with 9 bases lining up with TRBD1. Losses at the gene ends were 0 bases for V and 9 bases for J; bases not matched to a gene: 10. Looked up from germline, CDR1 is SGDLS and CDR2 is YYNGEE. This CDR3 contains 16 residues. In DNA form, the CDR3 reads TGTGCCAGCAGCGTAGCCCCGGGGACAGGGTTAAGTGAGCAGTTCTTC. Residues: CASSVAPGTGLSEQFF.

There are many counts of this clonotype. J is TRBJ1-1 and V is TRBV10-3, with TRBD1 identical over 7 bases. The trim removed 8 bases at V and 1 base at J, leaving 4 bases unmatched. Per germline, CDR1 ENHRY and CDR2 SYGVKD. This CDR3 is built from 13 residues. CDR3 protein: CAIRGQPNTEAFF. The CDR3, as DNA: TGTGCCATCCGGGGACAGCCGAACACTGAAGCTTTCTTT.

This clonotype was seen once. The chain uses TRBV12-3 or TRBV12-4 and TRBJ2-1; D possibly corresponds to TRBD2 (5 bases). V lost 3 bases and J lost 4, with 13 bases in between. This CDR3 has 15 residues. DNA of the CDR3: TGTGCCAGCAGTTTCACGGGGTCGGGGTACAATGAGCAGTTCTTC. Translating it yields CASSFTGSGYNEQFF.

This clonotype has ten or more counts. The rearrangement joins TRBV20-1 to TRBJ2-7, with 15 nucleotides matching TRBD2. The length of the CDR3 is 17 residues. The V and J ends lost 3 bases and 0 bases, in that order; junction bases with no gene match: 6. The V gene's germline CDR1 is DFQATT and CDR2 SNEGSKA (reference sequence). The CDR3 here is CSARGTSGRQSSYEQYF. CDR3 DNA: TGCAGTGCTAGGGGGACTAGCGGGAGGCAGAGCTCCTACGAGCAGTACTTC.

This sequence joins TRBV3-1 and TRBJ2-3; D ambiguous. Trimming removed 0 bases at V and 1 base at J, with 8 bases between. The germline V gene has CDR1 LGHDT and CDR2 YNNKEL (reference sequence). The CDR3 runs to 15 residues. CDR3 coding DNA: TGTGCCAGCAGCCAAGATCAATCGCGCACAGATACGCAGTATTTT. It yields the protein CASSQDQSRTDTQYF.

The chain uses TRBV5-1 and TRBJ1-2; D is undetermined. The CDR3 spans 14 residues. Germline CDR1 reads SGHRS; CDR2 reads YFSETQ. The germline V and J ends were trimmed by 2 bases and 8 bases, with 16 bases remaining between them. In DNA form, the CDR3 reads TGCGCCAGCAGCTTTTTAGGCCGACTAGAAGGCTACACCTTC. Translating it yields CASSFLGRLEGYTF.

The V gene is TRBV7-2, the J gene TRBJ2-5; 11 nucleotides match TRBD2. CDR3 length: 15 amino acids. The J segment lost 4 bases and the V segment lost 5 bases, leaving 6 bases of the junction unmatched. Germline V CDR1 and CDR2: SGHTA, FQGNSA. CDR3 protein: CASSASGTSGETQYF. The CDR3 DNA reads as TGTGCCAGCAGCGCAAGCGGGACTAGCGGAGAGACCCAGTACTTC.

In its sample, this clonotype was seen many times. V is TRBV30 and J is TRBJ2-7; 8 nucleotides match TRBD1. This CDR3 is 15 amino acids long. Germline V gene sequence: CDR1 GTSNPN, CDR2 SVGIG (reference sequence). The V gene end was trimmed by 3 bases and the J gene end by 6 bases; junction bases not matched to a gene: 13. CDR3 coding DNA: TGTGCCTGGAGCTCAGGGGGCCAAATATCGGGCGAGCAGTACTTC. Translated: CAWSSGGQISGEQYF.

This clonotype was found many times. CDR3 in DNA: TGTGCCAGCAGCCGAGTAGGCTCACCCCTCCACTTT. This codes for CASSRVGSPLHF. The chain links TRBV5-8 to TRBJ1-6, with D uncertain. The germline V and J ends were trimmed by 4 bases and 10 bases, with 9 bases remaining between them. This CDR3 has 12 residues. Per the germline V gene, CDR1 is SGHTS and CDR2 is YDEGEE.

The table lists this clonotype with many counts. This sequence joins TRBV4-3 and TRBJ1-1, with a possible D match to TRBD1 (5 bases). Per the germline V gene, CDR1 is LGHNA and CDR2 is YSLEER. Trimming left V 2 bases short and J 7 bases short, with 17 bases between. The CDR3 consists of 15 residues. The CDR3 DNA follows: TGCGCCAGCAGCCAAAATAGTGGGGGTCGGGTTGAAGCTTTCTTT. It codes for CASSQNSGGRVEAFF.

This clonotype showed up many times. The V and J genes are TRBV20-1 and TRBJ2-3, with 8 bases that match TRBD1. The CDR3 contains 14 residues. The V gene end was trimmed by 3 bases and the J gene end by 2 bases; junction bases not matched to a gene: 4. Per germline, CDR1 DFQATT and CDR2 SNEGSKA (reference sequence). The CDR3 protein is CSARGQENTDTQYF. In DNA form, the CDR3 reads TGCAGTGCTAGGGGACAGGAGAACACAGATACGCAGTATTTT.

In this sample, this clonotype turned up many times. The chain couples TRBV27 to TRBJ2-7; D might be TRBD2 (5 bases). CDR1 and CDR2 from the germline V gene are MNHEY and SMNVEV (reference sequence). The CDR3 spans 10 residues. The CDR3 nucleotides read TGTGCTCATACACGGGGCGAGCAGTACTTC. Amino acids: CAHTRGEQYF.

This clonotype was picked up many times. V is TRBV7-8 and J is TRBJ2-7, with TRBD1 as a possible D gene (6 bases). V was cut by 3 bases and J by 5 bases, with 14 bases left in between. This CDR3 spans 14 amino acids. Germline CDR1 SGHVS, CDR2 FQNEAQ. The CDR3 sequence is CASSLVGQLHEQYF. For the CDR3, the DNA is TGTGCCAGCAGCTTGGTTGGACAGCTCCACGAGCAGTACTTC.

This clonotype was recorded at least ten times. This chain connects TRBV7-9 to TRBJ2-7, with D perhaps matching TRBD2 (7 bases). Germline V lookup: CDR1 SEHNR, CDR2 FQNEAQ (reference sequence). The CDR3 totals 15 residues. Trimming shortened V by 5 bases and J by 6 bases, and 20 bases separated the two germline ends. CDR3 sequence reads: CASSLEGGRGAEQYF. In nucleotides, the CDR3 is TGTGCCAGCAGCCTCGAGGGGGGGCGAGGTGCCGAGCAGTACTTC.

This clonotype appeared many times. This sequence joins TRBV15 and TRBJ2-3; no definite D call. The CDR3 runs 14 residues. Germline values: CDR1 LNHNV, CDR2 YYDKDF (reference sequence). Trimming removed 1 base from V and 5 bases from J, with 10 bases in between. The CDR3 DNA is TGTGCCACCAGCAGAGGGACCAGAGTAGATACGCAGTATTTT. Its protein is CATSRGTRVDTQYF. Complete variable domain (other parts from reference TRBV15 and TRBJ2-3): DAMVIQNPRYQVTQFGKPVTLSCSQTLNHNVMYWYQQKSSQAPKLLFHYYDKDFNNEADTPDNFQSRRPNTSFCFLDIRSPGLGDTAMYLCATSRGTRVDTQYFGPGTRLTVL.

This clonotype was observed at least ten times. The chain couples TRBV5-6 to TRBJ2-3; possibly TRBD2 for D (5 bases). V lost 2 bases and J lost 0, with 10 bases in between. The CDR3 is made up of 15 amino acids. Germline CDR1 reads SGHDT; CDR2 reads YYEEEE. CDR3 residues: CASSLGLTSTDTQYF. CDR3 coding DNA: TGTGCCAGCAGCTTAGGACTTACTAGCACAGATACGCAGTATTTT.

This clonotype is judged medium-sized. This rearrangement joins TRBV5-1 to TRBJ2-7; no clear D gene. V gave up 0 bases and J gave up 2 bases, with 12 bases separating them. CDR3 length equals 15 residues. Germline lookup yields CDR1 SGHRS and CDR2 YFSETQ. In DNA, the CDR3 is TGCGCCAGCAGCTTGGACTTCGGAAATACCTACGAGCAGTACTTC. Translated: CASSLDFGNTYEQYF. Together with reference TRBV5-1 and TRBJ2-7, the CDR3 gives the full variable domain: KAGVTQTPRYLIKTRGQQVTLSCSPISGHRSVSWYQQTPGQGLQFLFEYFSETQRNKGNFPGRFSGRQFSNSRSEMNVSTLELGDSALYLCASSLDFGNTYEQYFGPGTRLTVT.